The 15 T cell receptor beta chains reported below all come from one sample, sequenced in a study of shared clonotypes between healthy human individuals. Sequencing used immunoSEQ multiplex PCR; TCRdb keeps in-frame clones, though not all of them. Among 2 million to 3 million clones, under 95% were seen once, and the ten largest hold roughly 0.39%. Sequences were obtained from naive CD4+ T cells from PBMCs. Subset noted: CD45RA+ positively selected. The receptor source for this set is a man aged 18 to 30 in good health. Some clones in this sample may be carry-over from other donors' samples.

This chain connects TRBV5-1 to TRBJ2-7; the match to TRBD2 covers 10 bases. The J segment lost 6 bases and the V segment lost 3 bases, leaving 6 bases of the junction unmatched. This CDR3 region has 14 residues. In germline, CDR1 is SGHRS, CDR2 YFSETQ. The CDR3 region is CASSSSGSGVEQYF. CDR3 nucleotides: TGCGCCAGCAGCTCTAGCGGGAGCGGGGTCGAGCAGTACTTC.

This sequence joins TRBV6-1 and TRBJ1-1; D unresolved. The CDR3 runs to 13 residues. V was trimmed by 2 bases and J by 7 bases, leaving 11 bases between them. Germline values: CDR1 MNHNS, CDR2 SASEGT. The CDR3 sequence: CASSEYGQDEAFF. The CDR3, as DNA: TGTGCCAGCAGTGAATATGGGCAGGATGAAGCTTTCTTT.

The J gene is TRBJ2-1, the V gene TRBV28; 8 bases line up with TRBD2. Germline V gene lookup returns CDR1 MDHEN and CDR2 SYDVKM. V trimming: 6 bases; J trimming: 2 bases; junction bases outside the gene matches: 6. CDR3 length equals 15 residues. CDR3 nucleotides: TGTGCCAGCAGCCCTCCGGGACTAGCCTACAATGAGCAGTTCTTC. Protein: CASSPPGLAYNEQFF.

The V call is TRBV20-1, the J call TRBJ2-1, with TRBD2 matching 10 bases. The trim removed 6 bases at V and 15 bases at J, leaving 8 bases unmatched. The CDR3 sequence is 11 residues long. Germline CDR1 DFQATT, CDR2 SNEGSKA (reference sequence). The CDR3 sequence: CSARPWTSGFF. The CDR3 coding sequence is TGCAGTGCCCGACCTTGGACTAGCGGGTTCTTC.

To note about this clone: One end of the junction is discordant with germline, which a read error may explain. The gene calls are TRBV5-6 and TRBJ2-1, with a possible D match to TRBD2 (6 bases). Germline CDR1 reads SGHDT; CDR2 reads YYEEEE. The CDR3 loop spans 15 amino acids. Here the CDR3 reads CASSSYPTGRNERFF. CDR3 sequence (DNA): TGTGCCAGCAGCTCCTATCCAACGGGGAGGAATGAGCGGTTCTTC.

The chain combines TRBV2 with TRBJ2-1; TRBD2 matches 11 bases. There are 15 residues in the CDR3. Germline loops: CDR1 SNHLY, CDR2 FYNNEI. The trim removed 4 bases at V and 6 bases at J, leaving 5 bases unmatched. As DNA, the CDR3 is TGTGCCAGCAGTGGTGGGACTAGCGGTGCCAATGAGCAGTTCTTC. The encoded protein is CASSGGTSGANEQFF.

V and J are TRBV28 and TRBJ2-1, with 9 nucleotides matching TRBD2. This CDR3 is built from 17 residues. Germline CDR1 is MDHEN and CDR2 is SYDVKM. V lost 3 bases to trimming and J lost 4 bases; unmatched junction nucleotides: 10. CDR3 residues: CASSFLKGTSPYNEQFF. Written as DNA, the CDR3 is TGTGCCAGCAGTTTTTTAAAAGGGACTAGCCCATACAATGAGCAGTTCTTC.

The table lists this clone with a count of one. An end of the junction differs from the germline gene, which may be a read error. Additional DNA sequences in this sample encode the identical CDR3. The CDR3 DNA follows: TGTGCCAGCAGTCTAAGGACAGGGGGGAACACTATATATTTT. Protein product: CASSLRTGGNTIYF. This chain uses TRBV9 with TRBJ1-3, with TRBD1 identical over 10 bases. CDR3 length: 14 amino acids. CDR1 is SGDLS and CDR2 is YYNGEE in the germline V gene.

V and J are TRBV2 and TRBJ2-5; 7 positions agree with TRBD2. Germline V gene lookup returns CDR1 SNHLY and CDR2 FYNNEI. The ends lost 4 bases at V and 1 base at J; junction bases unmatched: 9. The CDR3 has 16 amino acids. This CDR3 reads CASSGGLVSTQETQYF. The CDR3 DNA sequence: TGTGCCAGCAGTGGCGGACTAGTATCTACCCAAGAGACCCAGTACTTC.

CDR3 sequence (DNA): TGTGCCAGCAGCTTAGGCGGAACGAACACCGGGGAGCTGTTTTTT. Its protein is CASSLGGTNTGELFF. V and J are TRBV7-9 and TRBJ2-2; D not resolved. Trimming cost V 1 base and J 0 bases, with 6 bases left between them. The CDR3 consists of 15 residues. Germline V gives CDR1 SEHNR, CDR2 FQNEAQ (reference sequence). The variable domain in full, completed from reference TRBV7-9 and TRBJ2-2, reads DTGVSQNPRHKITKRGQNVTFRCDPISEHNRLYWYRQTLGQGPEFLTYFQNEAQLEKSRLLSDRFSAERPKGSFSTLEIQRTEQGDSAMYLCASSLGGTNTGELFFGEGSRLTVL.

Note on this clone: At one end, the junction sequence differs from germline, possibly due to a read error. V usage is TRBV5-4 and J usage is TRBJ2-3; 8 nucleotides align to TRBD1. CDR3 length equals 15 residues. Germline assignment: CDR1 SGHNT and CDR2 YYREEE (reference sequence). The CDR3 sequence: CAGSLFGTGVDTQYF. CDR3 DNA sequence: TGTGCCGGCAGCTTGTTTGGGACAGGCGTAGATACGCAGTATTTT.

CDR3 sequence (DNA): TGTGCCAGCAGTTTTACAACGAGGCGGGACTATGGCTACACCTTC. Translation: CASSFTTRRDYGYTF. The genes are TRBV27 and TRBJ1-2; D not resolved. V lost 3 bases and J 3 bases, leaving 14 bases between the germline ends. The CDR3 length is 15 residues. Germline V CDR1 and CDR2: MNHEY, SMNVEV (reference sequence).

The rearrangement links TRBV5-6 to TRBJ1-5, with D maybe TRBD1 (6 bases). The germline gives CDR1 SGHDT, CDR2 YYEEEE. This CDR3 contains 14 residues. V was clipped by 1 base and J by 7 bases, with 12 bases between them. The CDR3 is CASSLWGGGQPQHF. For the CDR3, the DNA is TGTGCCAGCAGCTTGTGGGGGGGCGGACAGCCCCAGCATTTT. The whole variable domain, filled in from reference TRBV5-6 and TRBJ1-5, reads DAGVTQSPTHLIKTRGQQVTLRCSPKSGHDTVSWYQQALGQGPQFIFQYYEEEERQRGNFPDRFSGHQFPNYSSELNVNALLLGDSALYLCASSLWGGGQPQHFGDGTRLSIL.

The chain employs TRBV28 and TRBJ1-5; weak D call: TRBD1 (5 bases). This CDR3 is built from 13 residues. The germline V gene encodes CDR1 MDHEN and CDR2 SYDVKM. V shed 5 bases and J shed 7 bases, with 12 bases lying between them. The CDR3 coding sequence is TGTGCCAGCAGTGGGGGACGGACCCAGCCCCAGCATTTT. It encodes CASSGGRTQPQHF.

The table lists this clone with a count of one. The rearrangement joins TRBV27 to TRBJ2-6, with D possibly matching TRBD2 (5 bases). Between the trimmed V and J ends, which lost 6 bases and 2 bases, there was a span of 17 bases. The CDR3 is made up of 17 amino acids. CDR1 MNHEY and CDR2 SMNVEV come from the germline V gene (reference sequence). This CDR3 is CASSLSRGYAGANVLTF. The DNA for the CDR3 is TGTGCCAGCAGCCTCAGTCGGGGATATGCTGGGGCCAACGTCCTGACTTTC.